The rows below give T cell receptor beta chains drawn from one sample of a study of blood T cell repertoires in COVID-19. Profiled with immunoSEQ multiplex PCR; TCRdb holds only in-frame clones, not every one. The data show under 300,000 clones, about 73% seen once. The sample consisted of peripheral blood. Source of these receptors: a woman older than 75 with acute or convalescent COVID-19. Each CDR3 is given with its conserved first and last residue. Each record gives: clone size, J gene, V gene, D gene, CDR3 DNA, CDR3 protein. D genes are given only for firm matches. Rows give clone size only sometimes, using once, few, many, or a class for an expanded clone.

>-|TRBJ2-1|TRBV2|-
TGTGCCAGCAGTGGGGACACATTTTCCTACAATGAGCAGTTCTTC
CASSGDTFSYNEQFF
>few|TRBJ1-5|TRBV6-2/TRBV6-3|TRBD1
TGTGCCAGCAGTTCGACAGGGCCCAGGGGTTTCGGGACCCAGCATTTT
CASSSTGPRGFGTQHF
>once|TRBJ2-7|TRBV18|TRBD1
TGTGCCAGCTCACCACCGGGACAGGGGTTCTACGAGCAGTACTTC
CASSPPGQGFYEQYF
>-|TRBJ2-7|TRBV27|-
TGTGCCAGCAGTTCCCTCCGGGACAAGTCCTACGAGCAGTACTTC
CASSSLRDKSYEQYF
>-|TRBJ2-1|TRBV2|TRBD2
TGTGCCAGCAGTGCGACTAGCGGGGGGGGCGAGCAGTTCTTC
CASSATSGGGEQFF
>-|TRBJ1-3|TRBV19|-
TGTGCCAGTAGTATAGCTTCGGTTTCTGGAAACACCATATATTTT
CASSIASVSGNTIYF
>-|TRBJ1-6|TRBV30|-
TGTGCCTGGAGTGTATGGGGAGCACCCCTCCACTTT
CAWSVWGAPLHF
>-|TRBJ1-3|TRBV5-1|-
TGCGCCAGCAGCTTGGTTCCGGGAGGATCTTCTGGAAACACCATATATTTT
CASSLVPGGSSGNTIYF
>many|TRBJ2-5|TRBV3-1/TRBV3-2|TRBD2
TGTGCCAGCAGCCACCGGGGGGGGGCCAACCAAGAGACCCAGTACTTC
CASSHRGGANQETQYF
>-|TRBJ1-1|TRBV19|TRBD1
TGTGCCAGTAGAACTGCCGGGACAGGACTGGGCACTGAAGCTTTCTTT
CASRTAGTGLGTEAFF
>-|TRBJ2-1|TRBV19|TRBD1
TGTGCCAGTAGGCCGGGACAGGGAACCTACAATGAGCAGTTCTTC
CASRPGQGTYNEQFF
>-|TRBJ2-1|TRBV7-7|TRBD1
TGTGCCAGCAGCTGCTCCGGGACAGTAGTTCCCAGCTCCTACAATGAGCAGTTCTTC
CASSCSGTVVPSSYNEQFF
>-|TRBJ1-6|TRBV9|-
TGTGCCAGCAGCGTATCTCAGGGGAAAGGTTCACCCCTCCACTTT
CASSVSQGKGSPLHF
>few|TRBJ1-1|TRBV28|-
TGTGCCAGCACCATCACAGGGTCCACTGAAGCTTTCTTT
CASTITGSTEAFF
>-|TRBJ2-5|TRBV2|-
TGTGCCAGCACGTTCGGAGAGACCCAGTACTTC
CASTFGETQYF
>few|TRBJ1-5|TRBV2|-
TGTGCCAGTCAGCGAGGTTTGGGTCAGCCCCAGCATTTT
CASQRGLGQPQHF
>once|TRBJ1-1|TRBV20-1|-
TGCAGTGCTAGTGAAGGGGCTACTGAAGCTTTCTTT
CSASEGATEAFF
>few|TRBJ1-3|TRBV10-3|-
TGTGCCATCAGTGAGTCGGGACAAGGTACTACCATATATTTT
CAISESGQGTTIYF
>-|TRBJ2-1|TRBV3-1/TRBV3-2|TRBD2
TGTGCCAGCAGCCTGACTAGCGGATCCTACAATGAGCAGTTCTTC
CASSLTSGSYNEQFF
>-|TRBJ2-5|TRBV19|-
TGTGCCAGCAGCCCGATCCAGGGGCGAGGAGAGACCCAGTACTTC
CASSPIQGRGETQYF
>few|TRBJ2-1|TRBV18|TRBD2
TGTGCCAGCTCACCACCGACTAGCGGGAGTCATGAGCAGTTCTTC
CASSPPTSGSHEQFF
>-|TRBJ1-4|TRBV7-9|-
TGTGCCAGCAGCTTAGGTCAGGCAACTAATGAAAAACTGTTTTTT
CASSLGQATNEKLFF
>-|TRBJ2-7|TRBV7-2|TRBD1
TGTGCCAGCAGCGAGGGACAGGTTTACGAGCAGTACTTC
CASSEGQVYEQYF
>-|TRBJ2-5|TRBV9|-
TGTGCCAGCAGCGTAGGTCCAGACCAAGAGACCCAGTACTTC
CASSVGPDQETQYF
>-|TRBJ2-7|TRBV7-9|TRBD1
TGTGCCAGCAGCTCCACAGGGGATCTCTCCGAGCAGTACTTC
CASSSTGDLSEQYF
>-|TRBJ1-1|TRBV5-4|-
TGTGCCAGCAGTTTGACCCTAACGTACACTGAAGCTTTCTTT
CASSLTLTYTEAFF
>-|TRBJ2-1|TRBV10-1|-
TGCGCCAGCATGCAGGATCTGGGCTCCTACAATGAGCAGTTCTTC
CASMQDLGSYNEQFF
>-|TRBJ2-2|TRBV29-1|TRBD2
TGCAGCGTTCGCCGACTAGCAGCGAACACCGGGGAGCTGTTTTTT
CSVRRLAANTGELFF
>-|TRBJ2-1|TRBV5-6|TRBD2
TGTGCCAGCAGCCCCAGGGGACTAGCGGGGGCAGGGTACAATGAGCAGTTCTTC
CASSPRGLAGAGYNEQFF
>-|TRBJ1-3|TRBV4-2|-
TGTGCCAGCAGCCCGAACCGAGGTCTCTCTGGAAACACCATATATTTT
CASSPNRGLSGNTIYF
>-|TRBJ1-3|TRBV18|TRBD1
TGTGCCAGCGCCGGGACAGGGGAAGGAAACACCATATATTTT
CASAGTGEGNTIYF
>-|TRBJ2-1|TRBV15|TRBD2
TGTGCCACCAGCAGACCGGCGACTAGCGGGATGGGCAATGAGCAGTTCTTC
CATSRPATSGMGNEQFF
>-|TRBJ1-1|TRBV29-1|-
TGCAGCGTTAACCAATGGCCCACTGAAGCTTTCTTT
CSVNQWPTEAFF
>once|TRBJ2-5|TRBV9|-
TGTGCCAGCAGCCGCGATCCCGACGGGGAGACCCAGTACTTC
CASSRDPDGETQYF
>-|TRBJ1-2|TRBV6-5|-
TGTGCCAGCAGATCGACAGGTACCTATGGCTACACCTTC
CASRSTGTYGYTF
>-|TRBJ1-6|TRBV27|TRBD1
TGTGCCAGCAGTTACAGGGGGCTAAATTCACCCCTCCACTTT
CASSYRGLNSPLHF
>few|TRBJ1-5|TRBV19|TRBD1
TGTGCCAGTAGTACCGACAGGGGGCCCAATCAGCCCCAGCATTTT
CASSTDRGPNQPQHF
>-|TRBJ2-7|TRBV3-1/TRBV3-2|TRBD1
TGTGCCAGCAGCCAAGGACAGGGGGGTCACGAGCAGTACTTC
CASSQGQGGHEQYF
>-|TRBJ1-2|TRBV4-1|-
TGCGCCAGCAGCCAAGTTCTGTCGGGTAGCGGGGTCTATGGCTACACCTTC
CASSQVLSGSGVYGYTF
>-|TRBJ1-5|TRBV2|TRBD1
TGTGCCAGCAGGGCGACAGGGGGCAGGCAGCCCCAGCATTTT
CASRATGGRQPQHF
>-|TRBJ1-1|TRBV3-1/TRBV3-2|TRBD1
TGTGCCAGCAGCCAACAGGGGGGGAACACTGAAGCTTTCTTT
CASSQQGGNTEAFF
>-|TRBJ2-2|TRBV10-3|TRBD2
TGTGCCTCCAGTAGCGGGGGGCTCACCGGGGAGCTGTTTTTT
CASSSGGLTGELFF
>-|TRBJ1-2|TRBV7-9|TRBD1
TGTGCCAGCAGCTTCTCGACAGGGGGCTACGGCTACACCTTC
CASSFSTGGYGYTF
>-|TRBJ2-6|TRBV9|TRBD1
TGTGCCAGCAGCGTGGGACAGGGGGCGCTTGGGGCCAACGTCCTGACTTTC
CASSVGQGALGANVLTF